This TCR beta chain is from a study of T cell changes during pregnancy in multiple sclerosis. The CDR3 runs 16 residues. The V end lost 4 bases, the J end lost 4 bases, and 17 bases lay between the germline ends. Germline CDR1 is SGHDT and CDR2 is YYEEEE. Produced via immunoSEQ multiplex PCR; TCRdb's table is partial and in-frame only. The table includes just over 65,000 clones, more than 80% detected once. This clone appeared a single time. This sequence was found in a female donor with multiple sclerosis, enrolled in a pregnancy study. V usage is TRBV5-6 and J usage is TRBJ1-4; D not certain. Sequences were derived from peripheral blood, sampled in the second trimester of pregnancy. The CDR3 reads CASSLRVIERNEKLFF. DNA of the CDR3: TGTGCCAGCAGCCTCAGAGTGATTGAGCGTAATGAAAAACTGTTTTTT. Variable domain in full (rest from reference TRBV5-6 and TRBJ1-4): DAGVTQSPTHLIKTRGQQVTLRCSPKSGHDTVSWYQQALGQGPQFIFQYYEEEERQRGNFPDRFSGHQFPNYSSELNVNALLLGDSALYLCASSLRVIERNEKLFFGSGTQLSVL.